This TCR beta chain stems from a study of CD8+ T cells in alopecia areata. Extraction of RNA preceded its reverse transcription into cDNA, which served as the sequencing template. Libraries were prepared by immunoSEQ multiplex PCR; TCRdb keeps only in-frame clonotypes and omits some of them. The table has approximately 82,000 clones, roughly 51% seen once. The CDR3 consists of 12 residues. Trimming cost V 5 bases and J 7 bases, with 9 bases left between them. Germline V gives CDR1 SGHVS, CDR2 FNYEAQ. The researchers isolated CD4+ and CD8+ T cells from PBMCs by sorting. The genes are TRBV7-6 and TRBJ2-1, with a tentative D call TRBD1 (5 bases). This receptor was identified in a human donor with alopecia areata. Sequencing was performed on NKG2D-high CD8+ T cells sorted from blood. DNA of the CDR3: TGTGCCAGCAGCCTGGGGCGAAATGAGCAGTTCTTC. Translation: CASSLGRNEQFF.